This T cell receptor beta chain was sequenced for a study of CD8+ T cells in alopecia areata. Study context: Graft recipients were roughly 6-10-week-old female C3H/HeJ mice, and donor skin originated from approximately 6-13-month-old C3H/HeJ mice with spontaneous alopecia.

For this clone: As yet, its antigen is unknown. Genes and germline come from the mouse. The read finishes 4 residues shy of the CDR3 end, and the germline J gene is used to complete it.

cDNA reverse transcribed from extracted RNA served as the sequencing template. Repertoires were generated with immunoSEQ multiplex PCR, while TCRdb's copy carries only in-frame clones and drops some. The sample offers about 120,000 clones and no singletons, the top ten holding about 20%. Study observations and caveats: Researchers reported that TCR sharing among patients proved less clear than in mice, possibly HLA-linked. Relative to normal scalp, lesional scalp, especially alopecia totalis/universalis, showed higher clonality. Scalp specimens additionally yield sequences from normal skin's resident alphabeta T cells.

The junction had 5 bases not matched to a gene; V was cut back by 0 bases and J by 4 bases. CDR3 size: 16 residues. Germline V lookup: CDR1 NNHDY, CDR2 SYVADS. The sequenced sample consisted of lesional skin. The receptor's source is a C3H/HeJ mouse with alopecia areata. For the strain, the MHC haplotype given is H2-k. This chain links TRBV13-3 with TRBJ2-2; 8 bases are shared with TRBD2. The CDR3 loop is CASSDVLGGSTGQLYF. The sequenced part of the CDR3 DNA is TGTGCCAGCAGTGATGTTCTGGGGGGTTCCACCGGG.